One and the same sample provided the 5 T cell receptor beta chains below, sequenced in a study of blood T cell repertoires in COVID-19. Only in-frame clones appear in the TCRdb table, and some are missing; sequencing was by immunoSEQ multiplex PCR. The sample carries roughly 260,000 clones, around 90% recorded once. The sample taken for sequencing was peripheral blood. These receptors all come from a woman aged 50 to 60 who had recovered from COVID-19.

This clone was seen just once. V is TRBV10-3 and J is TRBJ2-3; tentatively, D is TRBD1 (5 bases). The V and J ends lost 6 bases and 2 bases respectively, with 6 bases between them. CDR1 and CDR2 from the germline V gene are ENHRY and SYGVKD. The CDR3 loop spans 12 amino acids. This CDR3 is CAISRDTDTQYF. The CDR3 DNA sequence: TGTGCCATCAGCAGGGACACAGATACGCAGTATTTT.

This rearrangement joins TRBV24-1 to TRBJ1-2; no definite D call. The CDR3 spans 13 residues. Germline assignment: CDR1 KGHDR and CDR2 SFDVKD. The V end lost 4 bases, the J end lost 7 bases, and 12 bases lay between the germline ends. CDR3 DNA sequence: TGTGCCACCAGTGACCCTGCTTACGGTGGCTACACCTTC. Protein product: CATSDPAYGGYTF.

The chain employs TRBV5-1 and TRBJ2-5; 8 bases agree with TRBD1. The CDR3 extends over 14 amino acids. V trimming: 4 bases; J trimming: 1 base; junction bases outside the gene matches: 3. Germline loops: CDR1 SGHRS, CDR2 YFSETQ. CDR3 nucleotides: TGCGCCAGCAGCCTCCAGGGGGCCCAAGAGACCCAGTACTTC. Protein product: CASSLQGAQETQYF.

This CDR3 reads CASSVTGKTF. CDR3 DNA sequence: TGTGCCAGCAGTGTAACAGGGAAGACCTTC. The V gene is TRBV2, the J gene TRBJ1-2, with D maybe TRBD1 (6 bases). The CDR3 is 10 amino acids. Deletions cut 4 bases from V and 14 bases from J, with 11 bases between. Germline CDR1 reads SNHLY; CDR2 reads FYNNEI.

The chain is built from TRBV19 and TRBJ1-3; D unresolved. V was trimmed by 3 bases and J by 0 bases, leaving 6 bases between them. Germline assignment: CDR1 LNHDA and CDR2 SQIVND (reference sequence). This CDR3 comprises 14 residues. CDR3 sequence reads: CASSILISGNTIYF. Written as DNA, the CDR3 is TGTGCCAGTAGTATTCTTATCTCTGGAAACACCATATATTTT.